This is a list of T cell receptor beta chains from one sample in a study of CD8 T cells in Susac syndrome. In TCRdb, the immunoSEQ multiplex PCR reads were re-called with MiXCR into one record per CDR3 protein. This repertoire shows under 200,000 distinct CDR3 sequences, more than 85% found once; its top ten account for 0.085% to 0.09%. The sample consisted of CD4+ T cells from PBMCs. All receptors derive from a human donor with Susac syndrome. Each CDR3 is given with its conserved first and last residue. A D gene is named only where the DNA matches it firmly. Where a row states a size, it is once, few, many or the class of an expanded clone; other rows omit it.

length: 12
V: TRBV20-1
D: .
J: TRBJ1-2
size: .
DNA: TGCAGTGCTGCCGGACACCCCTATGGCTACACCTTC
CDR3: CSAAGHPYGYTF

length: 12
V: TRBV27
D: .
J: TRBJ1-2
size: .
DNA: TGTGCCAGCAGTTTTGGTGGGTATGGCTACACCTTC
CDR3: CASSFGGYGYTF

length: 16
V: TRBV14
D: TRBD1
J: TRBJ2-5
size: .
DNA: TGTGCCAGCAGCCAACTTACGGGACAGGGGTGGGAGACCCAGTACTTC
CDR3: CASSQLTGQGWETQYF

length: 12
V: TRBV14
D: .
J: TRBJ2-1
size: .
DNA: TGTGCCAGCAGCCGACTCCCAGCGGGGCAGTTCTTC
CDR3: CASSRLPAGQFF

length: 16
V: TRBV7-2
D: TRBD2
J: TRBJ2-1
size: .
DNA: TGTGCCAGCAGCTTAGCCACAGCCCTCGGGGGGAATGAGCAGTTCTTC
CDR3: CASSLATALGGNEQFF

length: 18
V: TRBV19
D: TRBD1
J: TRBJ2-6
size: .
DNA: TGTGCCAGTAGTTCGAGGACAGGGGGCGTTTCTGGGGCCAACGTCCTGACTTTC
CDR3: CASSSRTGGVSGANVLTF

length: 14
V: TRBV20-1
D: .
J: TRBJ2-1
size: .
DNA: TGCAGTGCTAGTATACCGAATATCTACAATGAGCAGTTCTTC
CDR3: CSASIPNIYNEQFF

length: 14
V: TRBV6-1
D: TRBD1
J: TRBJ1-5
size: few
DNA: TGTGCCAGCAGTACCGGGACAGGGGTTCAGCCCCAGCATTTT
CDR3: CASSTGTGVQPQHF

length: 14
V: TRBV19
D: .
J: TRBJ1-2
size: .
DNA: TGTGCCAGTGCTCAAGATAATCCTAACTATGGCTACACCTTC
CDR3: CASAQDNPNYGYTF

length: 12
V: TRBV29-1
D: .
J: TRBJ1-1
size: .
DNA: TGCAGCGTTGAGGTGGTGGCATTTGAAGCTTTCTTT
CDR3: CSVEVVAFEAFF

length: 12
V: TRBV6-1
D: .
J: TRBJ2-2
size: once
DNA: TGTGCCAGCAGTGATCAACGGGGGGAGCTGTTTTTT
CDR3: CASSDQRGELFF

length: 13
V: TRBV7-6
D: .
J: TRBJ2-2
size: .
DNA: TGTGCCAGCAGCTTAGCGGCCACCGGGGAGCTGTTTTTT
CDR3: CASSLAATGELFF

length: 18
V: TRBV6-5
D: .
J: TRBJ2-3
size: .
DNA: TGTGCCAGCAGTTACTCGACGGTCCTAGCGACTAGCACAGATACGCAGTATTTT
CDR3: CASSYSTVLATSTDTQYF

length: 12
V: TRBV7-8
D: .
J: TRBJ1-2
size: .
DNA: TGTGCCAGCAGCCCGGACGGCTATGGCTACACCTTC
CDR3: CASSPDGYGYTF

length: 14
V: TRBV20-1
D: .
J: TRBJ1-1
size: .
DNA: TGCAGTGCCACAGGAGGAGCGATGAACACTGAAGCTTTCTTT
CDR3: CSATGGAMNTEAFF

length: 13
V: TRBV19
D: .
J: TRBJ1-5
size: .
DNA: TGTGCCAGTATCTCGAGTGGGAATCAGCCCCAGCATTTT
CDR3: CASISSGNQPQHF

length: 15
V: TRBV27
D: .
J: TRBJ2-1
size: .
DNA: TGTGCCAGCAGACTAATACGACTAGAGGGCAATGAGCAGTTCTTC
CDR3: CASRLIRLEGNEQFF

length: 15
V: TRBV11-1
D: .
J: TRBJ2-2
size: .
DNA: TGTGCCAGCAGCTTAGGAAGAGGGAACACCGGGGAGCTGTTTTTT
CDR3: CASSLGRGNTGELFF

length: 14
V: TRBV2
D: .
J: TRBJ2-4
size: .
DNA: TGTGCCAGCAGTGTAAATCCAGGGGAAAACATTCAGTACTTC
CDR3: CASSVNPGENIQYF

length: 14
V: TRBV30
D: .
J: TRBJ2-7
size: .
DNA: TGTGCCTGGAGTGTGTCCCGGTGGGGTCTCGAGCAGTACTTC
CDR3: CAWSVSRWGLEQYF

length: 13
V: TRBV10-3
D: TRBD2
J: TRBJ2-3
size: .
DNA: TGTGCCAACTCAGCGGGAGGCACAGATACGCAGTATTTT
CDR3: CANSAGGTDTQYF

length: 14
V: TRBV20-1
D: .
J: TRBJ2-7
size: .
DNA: TGCAGTGCTAGAGACCAACGCGGGGCGCACGAGCAGTACTTC
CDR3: CSARDQRGAHEQYF

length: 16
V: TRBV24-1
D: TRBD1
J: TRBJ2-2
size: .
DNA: TGTGCCACCAGTGATTCCGGGACAGGCAACACCGGGGAGCTGTTTTTT
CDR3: CATSDSGTGNTGELFF

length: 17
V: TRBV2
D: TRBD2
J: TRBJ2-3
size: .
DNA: TGTGCCAGCAGACGAGCGGGAGGGCACTCTAGCACAGATACGCAGTATTTT
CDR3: CASRRAGGHSSTDTQYF

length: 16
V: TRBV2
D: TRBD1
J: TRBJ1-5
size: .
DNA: TGTGCCAGCAGTGAACCGGGACAGAGAAGCAATCAGCCCCAGCATTTT
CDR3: CASSEPGQRSNQPQHF

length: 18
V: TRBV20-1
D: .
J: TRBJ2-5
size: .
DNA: TGCAGTGCGGGAAGCAACAGAGGTCTCTTCACATTACGCCAGACCCAGTACTTC
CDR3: CSAGSNRGLFTLRQTQYF

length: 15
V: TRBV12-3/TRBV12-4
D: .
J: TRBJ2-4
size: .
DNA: TGTGCCAGCACCCCCGGGTTCGTAGCCAAAAACATTCAGTACTTC
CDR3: CASTPGFVAKNIQYF

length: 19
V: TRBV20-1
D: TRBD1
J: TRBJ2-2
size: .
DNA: TGCAGTGCTAGAGTCTCCAGGGGGCGCTTAACCACGAACACCGGGGAGCTGTTTTTT
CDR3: CSARVSRGRLTTNTGELFF

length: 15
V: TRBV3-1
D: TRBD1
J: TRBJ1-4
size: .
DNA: TGTGCCAGCAGCCTAGAGACAGGGTTAAATGAAAAACTGTTTTTT
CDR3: CASSLETGLNEKLFF

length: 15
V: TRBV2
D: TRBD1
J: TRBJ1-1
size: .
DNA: TGTGCCAGTACAAACGGAAACAGGGGGAACACTGAAGCTTTCTTT
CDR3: CASTNGNRGNTEAFF

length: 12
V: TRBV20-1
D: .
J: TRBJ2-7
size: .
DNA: TGCAGTGCAACCGGGACTTCCTACGAGCAGTACTTC
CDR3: CSATGTSYEQYF

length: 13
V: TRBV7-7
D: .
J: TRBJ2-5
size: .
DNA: TGTGCTAGCAGCACTTCTTTCCAAGAGACCCAGTACTTC
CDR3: CASSTSFQETQYF

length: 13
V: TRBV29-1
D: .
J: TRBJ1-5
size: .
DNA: TGCAGCGTTGGCCCGTCGGAGAATCAGCCCCAGCATTTT
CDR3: CSVGPSENQPQHF

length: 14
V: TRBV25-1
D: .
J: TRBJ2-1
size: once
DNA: TGTGCCAGCAGTGACCAAGACTATCGGGGTGAGCAGTTCTTC
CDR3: CASSDQDYRGEQFF

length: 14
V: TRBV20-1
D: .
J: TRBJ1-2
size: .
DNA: TGCAGTGCTAGGGTTGGCGGGTGGGTCTATGGCTACACCTTC
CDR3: CSARVGGWVYGYTF

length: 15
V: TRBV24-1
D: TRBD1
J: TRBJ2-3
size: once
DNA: TGTGCCACCAGTGAGACAGGGTTGAACACAGATACGCAGTATTTT
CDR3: CATSETGLNTDTQYF

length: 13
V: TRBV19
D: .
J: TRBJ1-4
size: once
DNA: TGTGCCAACACGGGGAGGGAGGGGGAAAAACTGTTTTTT
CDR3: CANTGREGEKLFF

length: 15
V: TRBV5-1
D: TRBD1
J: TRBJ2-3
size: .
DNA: TGCGCCAGCAGCTTTCTGGGACAGGGACCAGATACGCAGTATTTT
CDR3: CASSFLGQGPDTQYF